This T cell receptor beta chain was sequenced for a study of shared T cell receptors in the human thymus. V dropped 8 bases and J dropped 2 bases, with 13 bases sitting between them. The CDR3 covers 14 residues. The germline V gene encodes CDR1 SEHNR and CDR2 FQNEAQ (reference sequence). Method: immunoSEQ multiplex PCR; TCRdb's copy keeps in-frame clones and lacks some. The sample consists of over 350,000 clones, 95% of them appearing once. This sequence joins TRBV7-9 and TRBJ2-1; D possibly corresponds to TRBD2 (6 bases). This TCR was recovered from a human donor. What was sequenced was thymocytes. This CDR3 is CASFGTAPYNEQFF. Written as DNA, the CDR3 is TGTGCCAGCTTTGGGACTGCCCCCTACAATGAGCAGTTCTTC. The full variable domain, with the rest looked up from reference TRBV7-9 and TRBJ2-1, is DTGVSQNPRHKITKRGQNVTFRCDPISEHNRLYWYRQTLGQGPEFLTYFQNEAQLEKSRLLSDRFSAERPKGSFSTLEIQRTEQGDSAMYLCASFGTAPYNEQFFGPGTRLTVL.